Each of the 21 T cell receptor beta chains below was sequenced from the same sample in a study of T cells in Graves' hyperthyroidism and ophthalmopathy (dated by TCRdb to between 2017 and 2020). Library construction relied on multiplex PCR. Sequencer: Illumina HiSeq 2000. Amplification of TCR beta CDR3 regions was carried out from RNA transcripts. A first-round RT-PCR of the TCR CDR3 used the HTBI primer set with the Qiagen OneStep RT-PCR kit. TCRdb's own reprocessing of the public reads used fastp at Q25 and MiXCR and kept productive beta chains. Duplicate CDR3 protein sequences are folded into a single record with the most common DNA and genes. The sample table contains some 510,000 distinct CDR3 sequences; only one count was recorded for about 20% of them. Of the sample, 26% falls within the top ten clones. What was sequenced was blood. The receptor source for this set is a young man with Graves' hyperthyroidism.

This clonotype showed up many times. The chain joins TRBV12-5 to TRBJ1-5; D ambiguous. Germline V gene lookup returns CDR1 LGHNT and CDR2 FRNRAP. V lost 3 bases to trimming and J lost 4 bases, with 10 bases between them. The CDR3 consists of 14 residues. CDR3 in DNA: TGTGCTAGTGGTTTTGGGCAGCTTAATCAGCCCCAGCATTTT. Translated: CASGFGQLNQPQHF.

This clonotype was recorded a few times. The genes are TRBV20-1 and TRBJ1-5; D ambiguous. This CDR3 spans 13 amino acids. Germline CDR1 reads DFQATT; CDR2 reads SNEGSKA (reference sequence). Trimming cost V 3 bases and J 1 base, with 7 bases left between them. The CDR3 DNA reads TGCAGTGCTAGCTGGGAGAGCAATCAGCCCCAGCATTTT. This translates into CSASWESNQPQHF.

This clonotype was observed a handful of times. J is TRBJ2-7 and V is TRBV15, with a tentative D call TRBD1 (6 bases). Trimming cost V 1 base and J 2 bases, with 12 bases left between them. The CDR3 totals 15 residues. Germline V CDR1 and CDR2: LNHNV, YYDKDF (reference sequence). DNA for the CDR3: TGTGCCACCAGCAGAGGAAAACAGGGAGCCTACGAGCAGTACTTC. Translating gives CATSRGKQGAYEQYF.

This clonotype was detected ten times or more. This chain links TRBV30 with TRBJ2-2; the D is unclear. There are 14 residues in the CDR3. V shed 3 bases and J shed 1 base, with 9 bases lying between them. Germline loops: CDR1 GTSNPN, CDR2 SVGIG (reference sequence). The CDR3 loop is CAWRSSGNTGELFF. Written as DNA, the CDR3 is TGTGCCTGGAGGTCTTCAGGGAACACCGGGGAGCTGTTTTTT.

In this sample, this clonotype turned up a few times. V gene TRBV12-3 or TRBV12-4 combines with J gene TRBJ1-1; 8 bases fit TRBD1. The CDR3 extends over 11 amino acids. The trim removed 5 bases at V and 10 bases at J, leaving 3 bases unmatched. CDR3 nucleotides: TGTGCCAGCAGTCTCGGACAGGGAGCTTTCTTT. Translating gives CASSLGQGAFF.

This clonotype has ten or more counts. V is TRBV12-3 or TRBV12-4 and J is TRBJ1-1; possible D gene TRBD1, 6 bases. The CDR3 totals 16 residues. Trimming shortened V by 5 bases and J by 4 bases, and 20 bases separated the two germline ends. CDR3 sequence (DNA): TGTGCCAGCAGTCCGGACAGCCAAATTATCGGCACTGAAGCTTTCTTT. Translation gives CASSPDSQIIGTEAFF.

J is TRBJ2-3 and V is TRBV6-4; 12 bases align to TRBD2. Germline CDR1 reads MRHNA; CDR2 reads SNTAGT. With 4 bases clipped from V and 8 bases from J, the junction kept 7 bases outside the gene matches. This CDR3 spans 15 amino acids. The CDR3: CASSATSGGAGTQYF. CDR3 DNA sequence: TGTGCCAGCAGTGCGACTAGCGGGGGAGCAGGTACGCAGTATTTT.

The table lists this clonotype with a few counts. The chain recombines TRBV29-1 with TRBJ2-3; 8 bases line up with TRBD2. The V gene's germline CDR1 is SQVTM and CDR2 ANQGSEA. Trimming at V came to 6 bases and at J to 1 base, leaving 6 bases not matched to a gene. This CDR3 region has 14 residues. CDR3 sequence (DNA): TGCAGCGTCGCGGGGGGAGAAGGCACAGATACGCAGTATTTT. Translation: CSVAGGEGTDTQYF.

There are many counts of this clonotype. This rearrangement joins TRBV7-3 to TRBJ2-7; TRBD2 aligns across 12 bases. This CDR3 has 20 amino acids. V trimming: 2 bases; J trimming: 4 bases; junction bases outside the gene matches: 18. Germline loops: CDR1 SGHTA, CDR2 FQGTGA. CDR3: CASSLPLLAGGSSRKYEQYF. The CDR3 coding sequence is TGTGCCAGCAGCTTACCCTTACTAGCGGGGGGTTCTTCTAGGAAGTACGAGCAGTACTTC.

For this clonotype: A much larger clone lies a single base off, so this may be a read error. The CDR3 coding sequence is TGTGCCAGCAGTATCCCCCTGGGGCCGAGAGAGGCCCAGTACTTC. Protein sequence: CASSIPLGPREAQYF. V and J are TRBV28 and TRBJ2-5, with D perhaps matching TRBD1 (5 bases). Germline values: CDR1 MDHEN, CDR2 SYDVKM. The CDR3 has 15 amino acids.

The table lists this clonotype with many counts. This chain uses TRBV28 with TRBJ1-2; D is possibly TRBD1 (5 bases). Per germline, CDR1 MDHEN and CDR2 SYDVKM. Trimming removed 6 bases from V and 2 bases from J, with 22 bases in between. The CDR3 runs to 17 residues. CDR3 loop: CASSSPRRGFKNYGYTF. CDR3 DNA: TGTGCCAGCAGCTCCCCCCGAAGGGGCTTTAAAAACTATGGCTACACCTTC.

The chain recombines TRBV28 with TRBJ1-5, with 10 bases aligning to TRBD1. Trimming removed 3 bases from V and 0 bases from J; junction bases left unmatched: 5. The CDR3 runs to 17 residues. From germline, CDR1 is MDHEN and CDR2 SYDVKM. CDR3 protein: CASSLVGTGVSNQPQHF. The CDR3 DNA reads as TGTGCCAGCAGTTTGGTTGGGACAGGGGTTAGCAATCAGCCCCAGCATTTT.

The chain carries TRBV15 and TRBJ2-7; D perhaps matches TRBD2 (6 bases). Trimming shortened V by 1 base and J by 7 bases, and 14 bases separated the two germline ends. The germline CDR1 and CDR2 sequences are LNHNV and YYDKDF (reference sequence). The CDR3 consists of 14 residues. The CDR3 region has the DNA TGTGCCACCAGCAGAGGGGGAGGTTCGCGTGAGCAGTACTTC. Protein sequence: CATSRGGGSREQYF.

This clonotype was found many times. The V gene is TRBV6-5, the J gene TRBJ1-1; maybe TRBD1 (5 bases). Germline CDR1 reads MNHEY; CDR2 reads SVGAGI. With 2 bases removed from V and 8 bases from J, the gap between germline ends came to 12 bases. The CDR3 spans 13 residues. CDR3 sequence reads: CASSYLGRTEAFF. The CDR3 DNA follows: TGTGCCAGCAGTTACCTGGGACGGACGGAAGCTTTCTTT.

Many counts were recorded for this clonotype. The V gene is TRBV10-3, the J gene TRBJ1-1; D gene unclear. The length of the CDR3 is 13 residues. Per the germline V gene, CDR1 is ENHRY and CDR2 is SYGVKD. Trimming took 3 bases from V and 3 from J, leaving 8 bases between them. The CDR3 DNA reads TGTGCCATCAGTGAAAGGACGGACACTGAAGCTTTCTTT. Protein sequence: CAISERTDTEAFF.

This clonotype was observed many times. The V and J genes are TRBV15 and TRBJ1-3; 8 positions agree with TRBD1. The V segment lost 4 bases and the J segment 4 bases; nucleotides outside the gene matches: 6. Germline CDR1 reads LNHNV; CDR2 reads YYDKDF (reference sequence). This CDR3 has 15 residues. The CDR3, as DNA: TGTGCCACCAGCATTGACAGGGGCGCCGGAAACACCATATATTTT. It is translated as CATSIDRGAGNTIYF.

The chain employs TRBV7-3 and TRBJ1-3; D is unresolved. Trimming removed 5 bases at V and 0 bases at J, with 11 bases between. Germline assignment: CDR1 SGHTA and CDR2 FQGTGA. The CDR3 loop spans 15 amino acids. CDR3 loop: CASSPDPSSGNTIYF. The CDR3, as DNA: TGTGCCAGCAGCCCCGATCCCAGCTCTGGAAACACCATATATTTT.

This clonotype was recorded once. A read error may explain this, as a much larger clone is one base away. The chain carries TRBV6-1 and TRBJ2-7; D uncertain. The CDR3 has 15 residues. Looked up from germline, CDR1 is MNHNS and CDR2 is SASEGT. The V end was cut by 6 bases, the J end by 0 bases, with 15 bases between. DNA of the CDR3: TGTGCCAGCAGCCGAAGGGCGGAGAGCTCCTACGAGCAGTACGTC. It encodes CASSRRAESSYEQYV.

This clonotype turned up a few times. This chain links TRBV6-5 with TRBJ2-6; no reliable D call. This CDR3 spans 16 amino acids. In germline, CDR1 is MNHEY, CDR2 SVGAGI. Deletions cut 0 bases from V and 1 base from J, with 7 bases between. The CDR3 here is CASSYSTLSGANVLTF. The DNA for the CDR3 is TGTGCCAGCAGTTACTCGACACTTTCTGGGGCCAACGTCCTGACTTTC.

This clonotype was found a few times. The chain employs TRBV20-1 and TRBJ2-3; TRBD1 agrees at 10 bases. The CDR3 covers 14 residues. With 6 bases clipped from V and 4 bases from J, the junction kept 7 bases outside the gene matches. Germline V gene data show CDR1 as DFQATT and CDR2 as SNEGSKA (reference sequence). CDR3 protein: CSARQGAVADTQYF. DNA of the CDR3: TGCAGTGCACGACAGGGGGCCGTTGCAGATACGCAGTATTTT.

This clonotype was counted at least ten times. The CDR3 here is CASSPGSVQETQYF. In DNA form, the CDR3 reads TGTGCCAGCAGCCCGGGGTCGGTCCAAGAGACCCAGTACTTC. The V call is TRBV11-3, the J call TRBJ2-5; possible D gene TRBD2, 5 bases. Trimming shortened V by 5 bases and J by 1 base, and 11 bases separated the two germline ends. Germline V gene data show CDR1 as SGHNT and CDR2 as YENEEA. The CDR3 extends over 14 amino acids.